This TCR beta chain was identified during a study of blood T cell repertoires in COVID-19. Turning to the study itself: Material from acute and convalescent COVID-19 was sourced from the United States, Italy and Spain. The analysed material was cDNA or gDNA that came from T cells, B-cell-depleted T cells, or PBMCs.

As handled by the study authors: For nucleated cells, counts were estimated from reference gene primer amplification. Method: immunoSEQ multiplex PCR; TCRdb's copy keeps in-frame clones and lacks some. The D gene and trimming were derived from the DNA, and the V and J assignments and clone size from that table. The table records about 120,000 clones, 80% of them present only once. From germline, CDR1 is KGHSH and CDR2 LQKENI. The CDR3 covers 15 residues. The ends lost 3 bases at V and 5 bases at J; junction bases unmatched: 2. The chain couples TRBV18 to TRBJ2-2; 11 nucleotides match TRBD1. Specimen: peripheral blood. The sequence was collected from a human donor in a cohort sampled during active COVID-19. This chain's CDR3 is CASSPGTGGTGELFF. The CDR3 coding sequence is TGTGCCAGCTCACCGGGGACAGGGGGAACCGGGGAGCTGTTTTTT.